This T cell receptor beta chain emerged from a study of T cell changes during pregnancy in multiple sclerosis. There are 15 residues in the CDR3. V shed 2 bases and J 6 bases; nucleotides not matched to a gene: 8. CDR1 and CDR2 (germline): SGHAT, FQNNGV. Assay: immunoSEQ multiplex PCR; the TCRdb copy retains only in-frame clones and omits some. The sample consists of over 80,000 clones, 90% of them appearing once. The sample consisted of peripheral blood, taken in the second trimester of pregnancy. This TCR derives from a female donor in good health, enrolled as a control in a pregnancy study. The chain couples TRBV11-2 to TRBJ2-3, with 7 bases that match TRBD2. The CDR3 is CASSLTILAVDTQYF. The CDR3 region has the DNA TGTGCCAGCAGCTTAACCATCCTAGCGGTTGATACGCAGTATTTT. Based on the CDR3 plus reference TRBV11-2 and TRBJ2-3, the full variable domain is EAGVAQSPRYKIIEKRQSVAFWCNPISGHATLYWYQQILGQGPKLLIQFQNNGVVDDSQLPKDRFSAERLKGVDSTLKIQPAKLEDSAVYLCASSLTILAVDTQYFGPGTRLTVL.